A selection of T cell receptor beta chains follows, all from one sample in a study of CD8+CD57+ T cells in acquired aplastic anemia. TCRdb reprocessed the reads with MiXCR, giving one entry per CDR3 protein. Of under 200,000 distinct CDR3 sequences listed, 45% to 50% are singletons. Specimen: sorted CD4+, CD8+, or CD8+CD57+ T cells (not recorded which) from PBMCs. The receptors originated from a human donor with aplastic anemia. CDR3s include the opening cysteine and the closing phenylalanine or tryptophan. The order of the fields is CDR3 protein, CDR3 DNA, clone size, V gene, D gene, J gene. The D gene is left open where the match is weak. Rows may omit the clone size; those that give it use once, few, many or a size class.

CDR3: CASSETAAEAFF
DNA: TGTGCCAGCAGTGAGACCGCGGCTGAAGCTTTCTTT
size: NA
V: TRBV2
D: NA
J: TRBJ1-1

CDR3: CASSQARTTYEQYF
DNA: TGCGCCAGCAGCCAAGCGCGAACGACTTACGAGCAGTACTTC
size: many
V: TRBV4-3
D: NA
J: TRBJ2-7

CDR3: CASTLVVGEQYF
DNA: TGTGCCAGCACGCTAGTCGTCGGCGAGCAGTACTTC
size: many
V: TRBV7-2
D: NA
J: TRBJ2-7

CDR3: CSASDRGWTEAFF
DNA: TGCAGTGCTAGTGACAGGGGTTGGACTGAAGCTTTCTTT
size: once
V: TRBV20-1
D: TRBD1
J: TRBJ1-1

CDR3: CAISGNHRPGELFF
DNA: TGTGCCATCAGTGGGAACCATCGCCCCGGGGAGCTGTTTTTT
size: many
V: TRBV10-3
D: NA
J: TRBJ2-2

CDR3: CSAQPDRAAFF
DNA: TGCAGTGCTCAACCCGACAGGGCAGCTTTCTTT
size: many
V: TRBV20-1
D: TRBD1
J: TRBJ1-1

CDR3: CASSTRTGRTGELFF
DNA: TGTGCCAGCAGTACTCGGACAGGGCGTACCGGGGAGCTGTTTTTT
size: NA
V: TRBV2
D: TRBD1
J: TRBJ2-2

CDR3: CASSIYSTGGEEGPWYGYTF
DNA: TGTGCCAGTAGTATATATTCCACGGGCGGGGAGGAGGGCCCTTGGTATGGCTACACCTTC
size: NA
V: TRBV19
D: NA
J: TRBJ1-2

CDR3: CASRNAGDGYTF
DNA: TGTGCCAGCAGAAACGCAGGGGACGGCTACACCTTC
size: many
V: TRBV6-1
D: NA
J: TRBJ1-2

CDR3: CASSRGGAGGPDTQYF
DNA: TGTGCCAGCAGCCGTGGAGGAGCGGGAGGGCCAGATACGCAGTATTTT
size: many
V: TRBV9
D: TRBD2
J: TRBJ2-3

CDR3: CASSYQRGVGGSYEQYF
DNA: TGTGCCAGCAGTTATCAGCGGGGGGTCGGCGGCTCCTACGAGCAGTACTTC
size: NA
V: TRBV10-3
D: TRBD2
J: TRBJ2-7

CDR3: CSGLAGPSYNEQFF
DNA: TGCAGCGGCCTAGCGGGCCCCTCCTACAATGAGCAGTTCTTC
size: many
V: TRBV20-1
D: TRBD2
J: TRBJ2-1

CDR3: CASGPGLNTEAFF
DNA: TGTGCCAGCGGGCCGGGGCTGAACACTGAAGCTTTCTTT
size: many
V: TRBV6-5
D: NA
J: TRBJ1-1

CDR3: CASRLGVGGGKNTEAFF
DNA: TGTGCCAGCCGGTTGGGTGTGGGAGGGGGGAAGAACACTGAAGCTTTCTTT
size: NA
V: TRBV19
D: NA
J: TRBJ1-1

CDR3: CAISADNSGNTIYF
DNA: TGTGCCATCAGTGCGGACAACTCTGGAAACACCATATATTTT
size: NA
V: TRBV10-3
D: NA
J: TRBJ1-3

CDR3: CATSTGLAGVNEQFF
DNA: TGTGCCACCAGCACTGGACTAGCGGGAGTCAATGAGCAGTTCTTC
size: few
V: TRBV15
D: TRBD2
J: TRBJ2-1

CDR3: CASSHTGGGRFIGYGYTF
DNA: TGTGCCAGCAGTCACACAGGGGGCGGAAGGTTCATCGGTTACGGCTACACCTTC
size: NA
V: TRBV6-2/TRBV6-3
D: TRBD1
J: TRBJ1-2

CDR3: CSVDRELAGEREQYF
DNA: TGCAGCGTGGACAGGGAGCTAGCGGGAGAGCGCGAGCAGTACTTC
size: NA
V: TRBV29-1
D: TRBD2
J: TRBJ2-7

CDR3: CASSQDAPAAFSYEQYF
DNA: TGTGCCAGCAGCCAAGATGCTCCAGCGGCTTTTTCCTACGAGCAGTACTTC
size: many
V: TRBV4-2
D: NA
J: TRBJ2-7

CDR3: CATGPRVNTEAFF
DNA: TGTGCCACAGGACCCAGGGTGAACACTGAAGCTTTCTTT
size: few
V: TRBV15
D: NA
J: TRBJ1-1

CDR3: CASSPGTSTYEQYF
DNA: TGTGCCAGCAGCCCCGGGACTAGCACGTACGAGCAGTACTTC
size: NA
V: TRBV7-9
D: TRBD2
J: TRBJ2-7

CDR3: CASSQATGSNTGELFF
DNA: TGTGCCAGCAGCCAAGCTACAGGGTCGAACACCGGGGAGCTGTTTTTT
size: many
V: TRBV4-2
D: NA
J: TRBJ2-2

CDR3: CASSVGQGVDEAFF
DNA: TGTGCCAGCAGCGTAGGACAGGGGGTGGATGAAGCTTTCTTT
size: many
V: TRBV5-8
D: TRBD1
J: TRBJ1-1

CDR3: CASILRNTGELFF
DNA: TGTGCCAGCATACTCCGTAACACCGGGGAGCTGTTTTTT
size: NA
V: TRBV2
D: NA
J: TRBJ2-2

CDR3: CASSFSHGTDTQYF
DNA: TGTGCCAGCAGCTTTTCCCACGGGACAGATACGCAGTATTTT
size: many
V: TRBV7-8
D: NA
J: TRBJ2-3

CDR3: CATSRSQGNSPLHF
DNA: TGTGCCACCAGCAGGAGTCAGGGGAATTCACCCCTCCACTTT
size: NA
V: TRBV15
D: NA
J: TRBJ1-6

CDR3: CASILMQPGPVGEKLFF
DNA: TGTGCCAGCATTTTAATGCAGCCGGGACCTGTGGGTGAAAAACTGTTTTTT
size: NA
V: TRBV6-5
D: NA
J: TRBJ1-4

CDR3: CATSDPPPTGNYGYTF
DNA: TGTGCCACCAGTGATCCCCCCCCTACAGGGAACTATGGCTACACCTTC
size: NA
V: TRBV24-1
D: NA
J: TRBJ1-2

CDR3: CASTGFRDRDYEQYF
DNA: TGTGCCAGCACCGGATTCCGGGACAGAGATTACGAGCAGTACTTC
size: NA
V: TRBV27
D: TRBD1
J: TRBJ2-7

CDR3: CSVDVSGANEKLFF
DNA: TGCAGCGTTGATGTCTCCGGGGCTAATGAAAAACTGTTTTTT
size: few
V: TRBV29-1
D: NA
J: TRBJ1-4

CDR3: CSATGQGSNQPQHF
DNA: TGCAGTGCCACGGGACAGGGGAGCAATCAGCCCCAGCATTTT
size: NA
V: TRBV20-1
D: TRBD1
J: TRBJ1-5

CDR3: CASSLADSGYTGELFF
DNA: TGTGCCAGCAGCTTGGCCGATAGCGGGTACACCGGGGAGCTGTTTTTT
size: many
V: TRBV5-6
D: TRBD2
J: TRBJ2-2

CDR3: CASLSSVYEQYF
DNA: TGTGCCAGCCTTTCCAGCGTCTACGAGCAGTACTTC
size: NA
V: TRBV12-3/TRBV12-4
D: NA
J: TRBJ2-7

CDR3: CASRDGTSGPFEQYF
DNA: TGTGCCAGCAGGGACGGGACTAGCGGACCGTTCGAGCAGTACTTC
size: NA
V: TRBV7-3
D: TRBD2
J: TRBJ2-7

CDR3: CSASVSLDSYEQYF
DNA: TGCAGTGCTTCGGTTTCCTTGGACTCCTACGAGCAGTACTTC
size: NA
V: TRBV20-1
D: NA
J: TRBJ2-7

CDR3: CSAPGLAGGGPYEQYF
DNA: TGCAGTGCCCCTGGACTAGCGGGAGGAGGTCCCTACGAGCAGTACTTC
size: few
V: TRBV20-1
D: TRBD2
J: TRBJ2-7

CDR3: CASSEALLAGGGNEQFF
DNA: TGTGCCAGCAGTGAAGCGCTTCTAGCGGGAGGAGGGAATGAGCAGTTCTTC
size: NA
V: TRBV2
D: TRBD2
J: TRBJ2-1

CDR3: CASSLFQDYEQYF
DNA: TGTGCCAGCAGCTTATTCCAGGACTACGAGCAGTACTTC
size: few
V: TRBV7-8
D: NA
J: TRBJ2-7